This T cell receptor (beta chain) was sequenced during a study of CXCR3-negative and CXCR3-positive naive CD8 T cells. Study overall: Each library gave roughly 1.5 +/- 0.3 million of 130 million to 150 million TRB reads.

Carrying UMI labels, the TRB cDNA libraries were prepared through 5' RACE. Reprocessing the 5' RACE reads, TCRdb reports a single entry for every CDR3 protein and omits DNA. Its clone listing holds tens of thousands of distinct CDR3 sequences. Sequenced material: memory CD8+ T cells from blood. The receptor was isolated from a human donor in good health. Some clones in this sample may be carry-over from other donors' samples.

The CDR3 spells CASSLLGRVETQYF. The chain carries TRBV7-9 and TRBJ2-5. Looked up from germline, CDR1 is SEHNR and CDR2 is FQNEAQ (reference sequence). This CDR3 has 14 amino acids.